This T cell receptor (beta chain) was identified in a study of control samples from healthy donors and cancer patients. With 8 bases removed from V and 7 bases from J, the gap between germline ends came to 11 bases. There are 11 residues in the CDR3. Germline V gene data show CDR1 as KGHDR and CDR2 as SFDVKD. This table comes from immunoSEQ multiplex PCR, and its TCRdb copy is limited to in-frame clones, with some not included. The profile shows approximately 150,000 clones, 96% of them singletons. Sequences were obtained from blood. This clonotype was sampled from a woman aged 30 to 39 in good health. This chain connects TRBV24-1 to TRBJ2-7; D unclear. The CDR3 bases are TGTGCCACCAAGGCCTTTAGGGAGCAGTACTTC. It codes for CATKAFREQYF.